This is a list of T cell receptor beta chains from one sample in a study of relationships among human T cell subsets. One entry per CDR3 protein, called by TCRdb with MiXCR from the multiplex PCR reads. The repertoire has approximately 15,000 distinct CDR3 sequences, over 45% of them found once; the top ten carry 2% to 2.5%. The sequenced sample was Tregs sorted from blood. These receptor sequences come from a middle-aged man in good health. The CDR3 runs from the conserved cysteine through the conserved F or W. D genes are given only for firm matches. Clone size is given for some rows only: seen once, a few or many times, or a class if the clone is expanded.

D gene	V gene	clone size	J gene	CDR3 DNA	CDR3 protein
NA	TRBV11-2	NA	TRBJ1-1	TGTGCCAGCAGCTTAATACCGAACACTGAAGCTTTCTTT	CASSLIPNTEAFF
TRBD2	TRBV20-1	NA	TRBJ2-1	TGCAGTGCTTCCTGGACTAGCGCCAAAGACAATGAGCAGTTCTTC	CSASWTSAKDNEQFF
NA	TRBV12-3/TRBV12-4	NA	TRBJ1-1	TGTGCCAGCAGCTCCGAGTTTAGGACTGAAGCTTTCTTT	CASSSEFRTEAFF
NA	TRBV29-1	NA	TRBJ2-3	TGCAGCCTCCCGGGGACAACAAGCACAGATACGCAGTATTTT	CSLPGTTSTDTQYF
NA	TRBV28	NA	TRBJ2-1	TGTGCCAGCAGTCCTATGCTAACGGGGTACAATGAGCAGTTCTTC	CASSPMLTGYNEQFF
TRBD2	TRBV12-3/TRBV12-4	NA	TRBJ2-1	TGTGCCAGCAGTTTAGGGACTAGCGGGAATAACAATGAGCAGTTCTTC	CASSLGTSGNNNEQFF
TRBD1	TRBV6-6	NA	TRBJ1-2	TGTGCCAGCAGTCCCGGGACAGGCAACTATGGCTACACCTTC	CASSPGTGNYGYTF
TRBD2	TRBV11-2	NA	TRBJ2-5	TGTGCCAGCAGCTTAGATCGAATAGCGGGGGGCCTGAAGACCCAGTACTTC	CASSLDRIAGGLKTQYF
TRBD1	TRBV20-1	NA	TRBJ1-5	TGCAGTGCTAGACAGGGGGATGTCAATCAGCCCCAGCATTTT	CSARQGDVNQPQHF
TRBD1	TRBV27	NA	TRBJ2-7	TGTGCCAGCAGTTTCGGACAGGCTCCCACCTACGAGCAGTACTTC	CASSFGQAPTYEQYF
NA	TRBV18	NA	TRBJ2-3	TGTGCCAGCTCACCACCGACCCAGACAGGGAGGACAGATACGCAGTATTTT	CASSPPTQTGRTDTQYF
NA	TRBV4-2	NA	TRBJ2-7	TGTGCCAGCAGCGCTACAGCGGCGAGCTCCTACGAGCAGTACTTC	CASSATAASSYEQYF
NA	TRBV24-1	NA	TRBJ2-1	TGTGCCACCAGTGATTTGGGGGGGACGGGGGACTCCTACAATGAGCAGTTCTTC	CATSDLGGTGDSYNEQFF
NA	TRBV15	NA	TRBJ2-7	TGTGCCACCAGCAGGGACTACGACGAGCAGTACTTC	CATSRDYDEQYF
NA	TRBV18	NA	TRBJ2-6	TGTGCCAGCTCACCGGGGGTGACTGGGGCCAACGTCCTGACTTTC	CASSPGVTGANVLTF
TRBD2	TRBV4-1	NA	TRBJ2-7	TGCGCCTGCAGTCGGACTAGCGACTCCTACGAGCAGTACTTC	CACSRTSDSYEQYF
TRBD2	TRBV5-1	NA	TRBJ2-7	TGCGCCAGCAGCTCCCACGGACTAGCGGGCCCCGCAGGCTCCTACGAGCAGTACTTC	CASSSHGLAGPAGSYEQYF
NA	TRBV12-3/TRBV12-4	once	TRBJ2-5	TGTGCCAGCAGTTTAAGGAGGGTCCAAGAGACCCAGTACTTC	CASSLRRVQETQYF
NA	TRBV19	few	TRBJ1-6	TGTGCCAGTAGTATTAATCGGGGAGGAAATTCACCCCTCCACTTT	CASSINRGGNSPLHF
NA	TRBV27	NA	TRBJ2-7	TGTGCCAGCAGTTTATTTACGGCGGGAAGGCCATACGAGCAGTACTTC	CASSLFTAGRPYEQYF
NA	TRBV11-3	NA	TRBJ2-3	TGTGCCAGCAGCGCGAGGCCCGGGACATCGAGCACAGATACGCAGTATTTT	CASSARPGTSSTDTQYF
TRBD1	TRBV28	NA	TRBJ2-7	TGTGCCAGCAGTTTAGAAGGGGGCGCTGGGGTCTACGAGCAGTACTTC	CASSLEGGAGVYEQYF
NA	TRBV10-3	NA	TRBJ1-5	TGTGCCATCAGTGACCGACAGGAGAATCAGCCCCAGCATTTT	CAISDRQENQPQHF
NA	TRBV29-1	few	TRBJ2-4	TGCAGCGTTGAATTGCCTGGTCGTGGAAACATTCAGTACTTC	CSVELPGRGNIQYF
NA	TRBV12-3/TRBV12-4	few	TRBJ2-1	TGTGCCAGCAGTTTGGACAGAATATACAATGAGCAGTTCTTC	CASSLDRIYNEQFF
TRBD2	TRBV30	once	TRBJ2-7	TGTGCCTGGAGCCGTTCCGGGACTAGCGCCGGGCAGTACTTC	CAWSRSGTSAGQYF
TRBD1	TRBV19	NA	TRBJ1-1	TGTGCCAGTAGGAGGGGCAGGGGGCGGTCTGAAGCTTTCTTT	CASRRGRGRSEAFF
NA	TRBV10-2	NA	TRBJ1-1	TGCGCCAGCATTCCGGCCTCATCCGAGGGCACTGAAGCTTTCTTT	CASIPASSEGTEAFF
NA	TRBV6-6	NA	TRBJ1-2	TGTGCCAGCACCAAGGGAGCGAGCTACACCTTC	CASTKGASYTF
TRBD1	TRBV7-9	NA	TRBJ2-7	TGTGCCAGCAGCGGGTCGACAGGGGTGGACGAGCAGTACTTC	CASSGSTGVDEQYF
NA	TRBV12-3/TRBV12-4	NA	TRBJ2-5	TGTGCCAGCAGGGGTCACCAAGAGATCCAATACTTC	CASRGHQEIQYF
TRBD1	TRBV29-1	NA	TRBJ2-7	TGCAGCGTTGGAATGGACAGGGTCAGCTCCTACGAGCAGTACTTC	CSVGMDRVSSYEQYF
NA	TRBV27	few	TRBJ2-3	TGTGCCAGCAGTTTTGATGCTCGGGAGTATTTT	CASSFDAREYF
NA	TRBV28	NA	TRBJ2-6	TGTGCCAGCAGTCTCCAGGGTCCTGGGGCCAACGTCCTGACTTTC	CASSLQGPGANVLTF
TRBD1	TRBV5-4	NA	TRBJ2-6	TGCGCCAGCAGCCTTCGACAGGGGGCGCTTAGCGTCCTGACTTTC	CASSLRQGALSVLTF
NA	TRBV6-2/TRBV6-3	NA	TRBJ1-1	TGTGCCAGCAGTACGGGGTACACTGAAGCTTTCTTT	CASSTGYTEAFF
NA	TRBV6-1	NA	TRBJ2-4	TGTGCCAGCAGTGAACAGGATGCGGCAAACATTCAGTACTTC	CASSEQDAANIQYF